This TCR beta chain originates from a study of molecular identifiers for immune sequencing clone quantification (dated by TCRdb to the late 2010s). With respect to the entire study: For a replicate experiment, RNA from approximately 20,000 or 98,000 naive CD8 T cells was divided into five aliquots, and four of the five aliquots were sequenced. CD8 T cells were used in a methods study to benchmark molecular-identifier clustering-based TCR repertoire sequencing (MIDCIRS) and TCR RNA copy counting.

Worth noting for this clonotype: Its antigen is not yet known. This may come from a read error, since a much larger clone is one base off.

Libraries of naive CD8 T cells were built from anywhere between roughly 17,000 and 1,000,000 sorted cells, with 10%, 30% or 50% of the purified RNA used. Naive CD8 T cells, defined as CD8+CD4-CCR7+CD45RA+, were FACS-sorted into RLT Plus buffer on a BD FACSAria II. Approximately eleven TCR copies' worth of Jurkat RNA were spiked into roughly 17,000-1,100,000 naive CD8 T cell samples to test detection sensitivity. Enrichment of CD8 T cells was performed with RosetteSep CD8+ T Cell Enrichment Cocktail and Ficoll-Paque, after which ACK red cell lysis was carried out. Beyond this particular receptor, the publication reports: Modeling gave 3 to 3.5 recovered TCR RNA copies per cell versus 7.5 to 10 by digital PCR, implying roughly 28% capture efficiency. Clones above 20 RNA copies held over 98% of molecules in CMV-specific effector cells but under 1% in naive cells. Naive libraries contained spiked-in Jurkat TCR RNA (around eleven copies' worth), which is not part of the donor repertoire. Without barcode sub-clustering, chimeric consensus sequences inflated TCR diversity; chimeras reached as high as 47%. Spiked-in Jurkat TCR RNA equal to a single cell's worth was reported to be detectable even within 1,100,000 naive CD8 T cells. The sizes of highly expanded clones could end up underestimated when identical TCR molecules share a barcode.

The library relied on PCR. TCRdb records NextSeq 500 as the sequencer. Preparation of bulk TCR libraries followed a previously described approach, with the TCR primers listed in Table S5. Total RNA was purified with the Qiagen AllPrep DNA/RNA kit. Before analysis, reads from multiple sequencing runs of one library were combined. Per the original workflow: Reads were retained only if their TCR constant sequence matched exactly, and those retained reads were trimmed to 150 nt and grouped according to their 12-nt molecular barcodes. Reads in each barcode group were sub-clustered using a 15% Levenshtein threshold, and a quality-weighted consensus sequence was built for each RNA molecule. Non-functional sequences were filtered out, along with any lower-count sequence sitting one edit away from another sequence. Based on a fit of two negative binomial distributions, barcode sub-clusters having less than 20% of the maximum read count were discarded. The raw public reads went through TCRdb reprocessing: fastp at Q25, MiXCR clone calling, in-frame beta chains kept. Records with the same CDR3 protein are collapsed into one entry carrying the most frequent genes and DNA. TCRdb's processing, not the authors', yielded these V and J calls. Here the sample has a few hundred thousand distinct CDR3 sequences; 24% occur a single time. The ten largest clones represent approximately 0.74% of the sample.

V trim: 2 bases; J trim: 8 bases; unmatched bases: 10. The CDR1 and CDR2 encoded by the germline V gene (reference sequence) are GTSNPN and SVGIG. Including cysteine and phenylalanine, the CDR3 has 15 amino acids. CDR3 DNA only is kept here, 45 bases in frame from base 1. The clonotype was recovered from a human donor in good health. Some libraries in this study had Jurkat cell RNA spiked in. This chain joins TRBV30 to TRBJ2-3, and 10 junction bases match TRBD2. Sequencing was carried out using naive CD8+ T cells from blood, with Jurkat cell RNA spiked in. The sample's cell subset or site label, in plain terms: FACS-sorted CD8+CD4-CCR7+CD45RA+ naive T cells. The CDR3 region has the sequence CAWSLAGGVLATQYF. The nucleotide sequence is given as TGTGCCTGGAGTTTAGCGGGAGGAGTATTGGCTACGCAGTATTTT.